A single sample is the source of the 30 T cell receptor beta chains below, sequenced in a study of CD8 T cells in Susac syndrome. Random-hexamer reverse transcription was applied to roughly 0.5 to 1 ug RNA. TCRdb itself ran the immunoSEQ multiplex PCR reads through MiXCR, one entry per CDR3 protein. The table has under 200,000 distinct CDR3 sequences, approximately 95% seen once; the top ten hold roughly 0.12%. Sequencing used CD4+ T cells from PBMCs. These receptors came from a human donor with Susac syndrome.

The chain combines TRBV29-1 with TRBJ2-7; D possibly corresponds to TRBD1 (6 bases). This CDR3 contains 14 residues. The germline V and J ends were trimmed by 6 bases and 6 bases, with 21 bases remaining between them. The germline V gene encodes CDR1 SQVTM and CDR2 ANQGSEA. CDR3 bases: TGCAGCGTGGGCACAGGGAGCGGTGGAAGCGAGCAGTACTTC. It translates to CSVGTGSGGSEQYF.

The chain joins TRBV3-1 to TRBJ2-1; no definite D call. CDR3 length: 13 amino acids. Trimming shortened V by 4 bases and J by 6 bases, and 10 bases separated the two germline ends. Germline CDR1 reads LGHDT; CDR2 reads YNNKEL (reference sequence). CDR3 residues: CASSLSAPNEQFF. DNA for the CDR3: TGTGCCAGCAGCCTGAGCGCCCCCAATGAGCAGTTCTTC.

The chain links TRBV30 to TRBJ1-5; no firm D call. The CDR3 has 16 amino acids. Per germline, CDR1 GTSNPN and CDR2 SVGIG (reference sequence). Trimming shortened V by 1 base and J by 0 bases, and 13 bases separated the two germline ends. The CDR3 bases are TGTGCCTGGAGTGGGCCCGGACCTAGTAGCAATCAGCCCCAGCATTTT. It codes for CAWSGPGPSSNQPQHF. Using reference TRBV30 and TRBJ1-5 for the parts outside the CDR3, the full variable domain is SQTIHQWPATLVQPVGSPLSLECTVEGTSNPNLYWYRQAAGRGLQLLFYSVGIGQISSEVPQNLSASRPQDRQFILSSKKLLLSDSGFYLCAWSGPGPSSNQPQHFGDGTRLSIL.

The chain recombines TRBV12-3 or TRBV12-4 with TRBJ2-3; D gene unclear. The length of the CDR3 is 12 residues. Trimming took 5 bases from V and 2 from J, leaving 5 bases between them. The CDR3 sequence is CASSVITDTQYF. DNA of the CDR3: TGTGCCAGCAGTGTGATCACAGATACGCAGTATTTT.

This rearrangement joins TRBV30 to TRBJ1-3; TRBD1 might be the D (5 bases). The CDR3 is 13 residues long. The germline V gene encodes CDR1 GTSNPN and CDR2 SVGIG (reference sequence). V was clipped by 2 bases and J by 3 bases, with 8 bases between them. The CDR3 region is CAWSRQGGNTIYF. In DNA form, the CDR3 reads TGTGCCTGGAGTAGGCAGGGTGGAAACACCATATATTTT. The entire variable domain, with the rest obtained from reference TRBV30 and TRBJ1-3, is as follows: SQTIHQWPATLVQPVGSPLSLECTVEGTSNPNLYWYRQAAGRGLQLLFYSVGIGQISSEVPQNLSASRPQDRQFILSSKKLLLSDSGFYLCAWSRQGGNTIYFGEGSWLTVV.

The chain has TRBV7-9 and TRBJ1-1; D remains unclear. V was trimmed by 4 bases and J by 4 bases, leaving 19 bases between them. Germline V gene sequence: CDR1 SEHNR, CDR2 FQNEAQ (reference sequence). The CDR3 contains 16 residues. The CDR3 nucleotides read TGTGCCAGCAGCTCGAGTTTGTGGGTTGTGAGCACTGAAGCTTTCTTT. Its translation: CASSSSLWVVSTEAFF.

CDR3 sequence (DNA): TGTGCCAGCAGCCCTCAACGCCGGGGAGAGACCCAGTACTTC. It codes for CASSPQRRGETQYF. This rearrangement joins TRBV7-9 to TRBJ2-5, with D possibly matching TRBD2 (5 bases). Germline assignment: CDR1 SEHNR and CDR2 FQNEAQ (reference sequence). The CDR3 runs to 14 residues. Trimming pared 5 bases from V and 4 bases from J, leaving 14 bases between.

The chain couples TRBV29-1 to TRBJ1-2; D not certain. In germline, CDR1 is SQVTM, CDR2 ANQGSEA. The CDR3 loop spans 13 amino acids. V dropped 3 bases and J dropped 8 bases, with 16 bases sitting between them. The CDR3: CSVEGGSSSGYTF. CDR3 nucleotides: TGCAGCGTTGAGGGTGGGTCGTCGAGCGGCTACACCTTC.

V is TRBV5-1 and J is TRBJ2-5, with unresolved D. Per the germline V gene, CDR1 is SGHRS and CDR2 is YFSETQ. The CDR3 is 12 amino acids. V lost 4 bases and J lost 2, with 6 bases in between. CDR3 protein: CASSPEQETQYF. In nucleotides, the CDR3 is TGCGCCAGCAGCCCCGAACAAGAGACCCAGTACTTC.

The table lists this clonotype with a count of one. This chain connects TRBV6-6 to TRBJ2-3; D perhaps matches TRBD1 (5 bases). The CDR3 has 14 amino acids. CDR1 MNHNY and CDR2 SVGAGI come from the germline V gene (reference sequence). Trimming left V 5 bases short and J 2 bases short, with 11 bases between. The CDR3: CASSDGHFTDTQYF. The CDR3 nucleotides are TGTGCCAGCAGTGACGGACACTTCACAGATACGCAGTATTTT.

This sequence joins TRBV29-1 and TRBJ2-1; D gene uncertain. The V gene lost 3 bases and the J gene lost 6 bases, with 9 bases spanning the gap. CDR1 is SQVTM, CDR2 ANQGSEA, per germline. The CDR3 totals 12 residues. The CDR3 DNA follows: TGCAGCGTTGATCTACGACTCAATGAGCAGTTCTTC. The encoded protein is CSVDLRLNEQFF.

V is TRBV6-6 and J is TRBJ2-1; no clear D gene. V lost 2 bases, J lost 1 base, and 12 bases lay in between. From germline, CDR1 is MNHNY and CDR2 SVGAGI (reference sequence). This CDR3 is built from 16 residues. CDR3 in amino acids: CASSYPRLRSYNEQFF. The CDR3 DNA reads as TGTGCCAGCAGTTACCCGCGCCTTCGGTCCTACAATGAGCAGTTCTTC.

This sequence joins TRBV6-5 and TRBJ2-6, with D perhaps TRBD1 or TRBD2 (5 bases each). The CDR3 length is 17 residues. Germline CDR1 reads MNHEY; CDR2 reads SVGAGI. Trimming took off 2 bases at V and 3 bases at J, with 14 bases between the two ends. CDR3 residues: CASSYGTAEGGANVLTF. In nucleotides, the CDR3 is TGTGCCAGCAGTTACGGGACGGCAGAAGGTGGGGCCAACGTCCTGACTTTC.

This clonotype has just one count. The rearrangement joins TRBV3-1 to TRBJ2-3, with TRBD2 identical over 8 bases. J was trimmed by 1 base and V by 5 bases; bases with no gene match: 11. The CDR3 length is 17 residues. The germline V gene has CDR1 LGHDT and CDR2 YNNKEL (reference sequence). CDR3 protein: CASSYKTGLVGTDTQYF. The CDR3 nucleotides read TGTGCCAGCAGCTACAAGACGGGACTAGTGGGCACAGATACGCAGTATTTT.

Only one count was recorded for this clonotype. The chain uses TRBV5-7 and TRBJ1-2, with D hard to call. TRBV5-7 is designated an ORF whose function remains uncertain. The CDR3 contains 13 residues. V shed 1 base and J shed 4 bases, with 8 bases lying between them. The chain's CDR3 is CASSLRGSYGYTF. The CDR3 bases are TGTGCCAGCAGCTTGCGGGGTTCCTATGGCTACACCTTC.

This sequence joins TRBV25-1 and TRBJ2-5; either TRBD1 or TRBD2 may fit D (5 bases each). Trimming shortened V by 9 bases and J by 3 bases, and 17 bases separated the two germline ends. This CDR3 is built from 14 residues. Germline V gene data show CDR1 as MGHDK and CDR2 as SYGVNS. CDR3 nucleotides: TGTGCCAGGAGGGACCTCGTGGGAAAAGAGACCCAGTACTTC. This translates into CARRDLVGKETQYF. The full variable domain, completed using reference TRBV25-1 and TRBJ2-5, is EADIYQTPRYLVIGTGKKITLECSQTMGHDKMYWYQQDPGMELHLIHYSYGVNSTEKGDLSSESTVSRIRTEHFPLTLESARPSHTSQYLCARRDLVGKETQYFGPGTRLLVL.

V is TRBV7-9 and J is TRBJ1-5; 11 bases are a match to TRBD1. The V segment lost 6 bases and the J segment 6 bases; nucleotides outside the gene matches: 13. This CDR3 is built from 17 residues. Germline assignment: CDR1 SEHNR and CDR2 FQNEAQ (reference sequence). The DNA of the CDR3 is TGTGCCAGCAGTTCATATACCGGGACAGGGGGAAGTCAGCCCCAGCATTTT. This sequence encodes CASSSYTGTGGSQPQHF.

The rearrangement links TRBV10-3 to TRBJ2-3, with D unclear. Germline CDR1 and CDR2: ENHRY and SYGVKD. V was cut by 6 bases and J by 0 bases, with 13 bases left in between. The CDR3 is 15 residues long. CDR3 in amino acids: CAISRLAVSTDTQYF. The CDR3 region has the DNA TGTGCCATCAGCCGCCTGGCGGTCAGCACAGATACGCAGTATTTT.

Only one count was recorded for this clonotype. The chain joins TRBV28 to TRBJ2-1; D unresolved. Germline V CDR1 and CDR2: MDHEN, SYDVKM. The CDR3 totals 13 residues. Trimming took 6 bases from V and 5 from J, leaving 11 bases between them. CDR3: CASSLDGNNEQFF. As DNA, the CDR3 is TGTGCCAGCAGCTTAGACGGCAACAATGAGCAGTTCTTC.

The CDR3 loop reads CASSVDGLAGGRGEQFF. CDR3 nucleotides: TGTGCCAGCAGCGTAGATGGTCTAGCGGGAGGAAGGGGTGAGCAGTTCTTC. The chain is built from TRBV9 and TRBJ2-1; 11 positions match TRBD2. Germline assignment: CDR1 SGDLS and CDR2 YYNGEE. J lost 9 bases, V lost 0 bases, and 11 bases had no gene match. This CDR3 is 17 amino acids long.

The chain uses TRBV6-2 or TRBV6-3 and TRBJ2-4; D is unresolved. CDR3 length equals 16 residues. V was pared by 8 bases and J by 0 bases, with 17 bases between. Germline loops: CDR1 MNHEY, CDR2 SVGEGT. CDR3 in DNA: TGTGCCAGCGCCCCAAGATGGGTCCTAGCCAAAAACATTCAGTACTTC. Translation: CASAPRWVLAKNIQYF.

The chain links TRBV4-2 to TRBJ2-1, with 9 bases fitting TRBD2. The trim removed 1 base at V and 5 bases at J, leaving 6 bases unmatched. The germline V gene has CDR1 LGHNA and CDR2 YNFKEQ. CDR3 length equals 16 residues. CDR3 protein: CASSQVGLAGNNEQFF. CDR3 sequence (DNA): TGTGCCAGCAGCCAAGTAGGTCTAGCGGGAAACAATGAGCAGTTCTTC.

The genes are TRBV28 and TRBJ2-5; 13 nucleotides agree with TRBD2. The V gene's germline CDR1 is MDHEN and CDR2 SYDVKM. The V gene end was trimmed by 6 bases and the J gene end by 2 bases; junction bases not matched to a gene: 6. The CDR3 sequence is 16 residues long. The CDR3 protein is CASRGLAGRVQETQYF. As DNA, the CDR3 is TGTGCCAGCAGGGGACTAGCGGGAAGAGTTCAAGAGACCCAGTACTTC. The complete variable domain, with remaining parts taken from reference TRBV28 and TRBJ2-5, reads DVKVTQSSRYLVKRTGEKVFLECVQDMDHENMFWYRQDPGLGLRLIYFSYDVKMKEKGDIPEGYSVSREKKERFSLILESASTNQTSMYLCASRGLAGRVQETQYFGPGTRLLVL.

The chain links TRBV2 to TRBJ2-3, with no clear D. CDR1 is SNHLY and CDR2 is FYNNEI in the germline V gene. Trimming cost V 6 bases and J 0 bases, with 10 bases left between them. This CDR3 has 14 residues. This chain's CDR3 is CASSPQWSTDTQYF. DNA for the CDR3: TGTGCCAGCAGCCCGCAATGGAGCACAGATACGCAGTATTTT.

The V call is TRBV29-1, the J call TRBJ2-3; tentatively, D is TRBD1 or TRBD2 (6 bases each). The CDR3 is 16 residues long. Trimming shortened V by 1 base and J by 0 bases, and 14 bases separated the two germline ends. CDR1 SQVTM and CDR2 ANQGSEA come from the germline V gene. In DNA form, the CDR3 reads TGCAGCGTTGAAGGTATAGGGGGGCATAGCACAGATACGCAGTATTTT. As protein: CSVEGIGGHSTDTQYF.

CDR3 amino acids: CASSTGQGEYGYTF. DNA for the CDR3: TGCGCCAGCAGCACGGGACAGGGGGAATATGGCTACACCTTC. V is TRBV5-1 and J is TRBJ1-2; the match to TRBD1 covers 11 bases. CDR3 length: 14 residues. In germline, CDR1 is SGHRS, CDR2 YFSETQ. V trimming: 4 bases; J trimming: 5 bases; junction bases outside the gene matches: 4.

V and J are TRBV28 and TRBJ2-1; 9 bases line up with TRBD1. The CDR3 has 16 amino acids. V was pared by 2 bases and J by 5 bases, with 7 bases of the junction left unmatched. Germline V gives CDR1 MDHEN, CDR2 SYDVKM. The CDR3 DNA reads as TGTGCCAGCAGTTTACTAGGGACAGGGAAGAACAATGAGCAGTTCTTC. This sequence encodes CASSLLGTGKNNEQFF.

The chain joins TRBV27 to TRBJ1-2; a weak D match, TRBD1 (5 bases). V was shortened by 3 bases and J by 6 bases, with 11 bases between the two germline ends. The CDR3 has 13 residues. Germline V gene lookup returns CDR1 MNHEY and CDR2 SMNVEV (reference sequence). This CDR3 reads CASSLGREDGYTF. The CDR3 nucleotides read TGTGCCAGCAGTTTGGGCAGGGAGGATGGCTACACCTTC.

This clonotype was recorded once. The chain is built from TRBV2 and TRBJ2-5; D is unresolved. Per the germline V gene, CDR1 is SNHLY and CDR2 is FYNNEI. The CDR3 is 10 amino acids. The CDR3 DNA is TGTGCAGCAAACAGAGAGACCCAGTACTTC. This sequence encodes CAANRETQYF. Together with reference TRBV2 and TRBJ2-5, the CDR3 gives the full variable domain: EPEVTQTPSHQVTQMGQEVILRCVPISNHLYFYWYRQILGQKVEFLVSFYNNEISEKSEIFDDQFSVERPDGSNFTLKIRSTKLEDSAMYFCAANRETQYFGPGTRLLVL.

V is TRBV29-1 and J is TRBJ1-2; 7 bases align to TRBD1. The junction had 11 bases not matched to a gene; V was cut back by 6 bases and J by 4 bases. This CDR3 has 14 amino acids. Looked up from germline, CDR1 is SQVTM and CDR2 is ANQGSEA. The CDR3 loop is CSVATRQGVYGYTF. The CDR3 DNA is TGCAGCGTCGCAACCCGACAGGGCGTCTATGGCTACACCTTC.